The 20 T cell receptor beta chains given below trace back to one sample, sequenced in a study of graft-versus-host responses after intestinal transplantation. What these receptors recognize is not known. TCRdb keeps only in-frame clones here, not all; method: immunoSEQ multiplex PCR. Of around 99,000 clones listed, roughly 87% are singletons. The starting material was unstimulated CD4+ T cells sorted from spleen or lymph node cells, obtained before transplant. Receptors were obtained from a human donor who was the organ donor for an intestinal transplant.

This clone was seen a few times. The rearrangement uses TRBV18 and TRBJ2-5; 9 bases align to TRBD2. V was clipped by 4 bases and J by 7 bases; unmatched bases: 13. CDR1 is KGHSH and CDR2 is LQKENI in the germline V gene. CDR3 length: 16 residues. CDR3 sequence: CASSLQASGKAATQYF. The CDR3 nucleotides are TGTGCCAGCTCACTTCAGGCTAGCGGGAAAGCTGCGACCCAGTACTTC.

The sample holds a few counts of this clone. The chain carries TRBV2 and TRBJ2-2; TRBD1 matches 7 bases. The length of the CDR3 is 16 residues. V trimming: 8 bases; J trimming: 0 bases; junction bases outside the gene matches: 9. The germline gives CDR1 SNHLY, CDR2 FYNNEI. The CDR3 DNA sequence: TGTGCCAGCTCAAGGGACAGCATACCGAACACCGGGGAGCTGTTTTTT. Encoded protein: CASSRDSIPNTGELFF.

The genes are TRBV5-8 and TRBJ1-1; 7 nucleotides match TRBD1. V trimming: 0 bases; J trimming: 1 base; junction bases outside the gene matches: 6. The CDR3 length is 16 residues. Germline loops: CDR1 SGHTS, CDR2 YDEGEE. CDR3 sequence: CASSLGTGQRNTEAFF. DNA of the CDR3: TGTGCCAGCAGCTTGGGGACAGGACAAAGGAACACTGAAGCTTTCTTT.

This rearrangement joins TRBV7-3 to TRBJ2-6; 7 nucleotides agree with TRBD1. This CDR3 has 16 amino acids. Per the germline V gene, CDR1 is SGHTA and CDR2 is FQGTGA. J lost 3 bases, V lost 0 bases, and 2 bases had no gene match. DNA for the CDR3: TGTGCCAGCAGCTTAACAGGGGGCTTTGGGGCCAACGTCCTGACTTTC. Translation gives CASSLTGGFGANVLTF.

As concerns this clone: The junction departs from germline at one end; a sequencing error may be responsible. The chain combines TRBV5-1 with TRBJ1-5; D unclear. This CDR3 is built from 14 residues. CDR1 SGHRS and CDR2 YFSETQ come from the germline V gene. The CDR3: CASSLDTSYQPQHF. The CDR3 nucleotides are TGCGCCAGCAGCTTGGACACTAGCTATCAGCCCCAGCATTTT.

The rearrangement uses TRBV4-1 and TRBJ1-2, with 7 bases matching TRBD1. This CDR3 is built from 14 residues. V lost 3 bases to trimming and J lost 6 bases; unmatched junction nucleotides: 7. CDR1 and CDR2 from the germline V gene are MGHRA and YSYEKL. Here the CDR3 reads CASSQGDRVNGYTF. DNA for the CDR3: TGCGCCAGCAGCCAGGGTGACAGGGTGAATGGCTACACCTTC.

The chain employs TRBV5-6 and TRBJ2-7; D may match TRBD1 or TRBD2 (5 bases each). The CDR3 contains 16 residues. The V end was cut by 0 bases, the J end by 4 bases, with 17 bases between. The germline gives CDR1 SGHDT, CDR2 YYEEEE. For the CDR3, the DNA is TGTGCCAGCAGCTTGGCCGGGGCAGGGACGGGGTACGAGCAGTACTTC. Protein product: CASSLAGAGTGYEQYF.

V is TRBV11-2 and J is TRBJ2-5, with TRBD2 as a possible D gene (6 bases). The V and J ends lost 5 bases and 4 bases respectively, with 11 bases between them. CDR1 is SGHAT, CDR2 FQNNGV, per germline. There are 13 residues in the CDR3. This CDR3 reads CASSPSGLETQYF. The DNA for the CDR3 is TGTGCCAGCAGCCCGAGCGGGTTAGAGACCCAGTACTTC.

CDR3 sequence: CASSYSGRGRTGACTF. Written as DNA, the CDR3 is TGTGCCAGCAGTTACTCGGGCAGGGGGCGGACGGGCGCGTGCACCTTC. This chain links TRBV6-5 with TRBJ1-2, with 8 bases aligning to TRBD1. The V segment lost 0 bases and the J segment 13 bases; nucleotides outside the gene matches: 16. Per germline, CDR1 MNHEY and CDR2 SVGAGI. CDR3 length: 16 residues.

The V call is TRBV4-2, the J call TRBJ2-5; 9 nucleotides match TRBD2. This CDR3 is 16 amino acids long. Germline CDR1 reads LGHNA; CDR2 reads YNFKEQ. Germline trimming cut 1 base from V and 9 bases from J; bases unmatched to any gene: 12. The CDR3 here is CASSQGVSGRDGSQYF. The CDR3 DNA reads TGTGCCAGCAGCCAAGGTGTTAGCGGGAGAGACGGGTCCCAGTACTTC.

The CDR3, as DNA: TGTGCCAGCAGTACCGGGACGAACACCGGGGAGCTGTTTTTT. Protein: CASSTGTNTGELFF. This chain uses TRBV9 with TRBJ2-2, with D possibly matching TRBD2 (5 bases). Trimming left V 5 bases short and J 0 bases short, with 8 bases between. This CDR3 contains 14 residues. The germline V gene has CDR1 SGDLS and CDR2 YYNGEE.

The rearrangement links TRBV9 to TRBJ2-3; D gene uncertain. Trimming shortened V by 0 bases and J by 0 bases, and 20 bases separated the two germline ends. CDR3 length: 19 residues. CDR1 and CDR2 (germline): SGDLS, YYNGEE. As DNA, the CDR3 is TGTGCCAGCAGCGTAGATTTAGGGTTAGGCAGGCCTAGCACAGATACGCAGTATTTT. It codes for CASSVDLGLGRPSTDTQYF.

V gene TRBV2 combines with J gene TRBJ2-7, with D tentatively TRBD2 (5 bases). Germline assignment: CDR1 SNHLY and CDR2 FYNNEI. The CDR3 is 15 amino acids. Trimming removed 2 bases from V and 2 bases from J, with 13 bases in between. The CDR3 loop is CASSENPVTTYEQYF. Here the CDR3 DNA reads TGTGCCAGCAGTGAAAACCCCGTGACTACCTACGAGCAGTACTTC.

This chain uses TRBV5-8 with TRBJ1-1; D is uncertain. The germline V and J ends were trimmed by 0 bases and 3 bases, with 6 bases remaining between them. CDR3 length: 13 amino acids. Germline assignment: CDR1 SGHTS and CDR2 YDEGEE. The CDR3 coding sequence is TGTGCCAGCAGCTTGGGTCGGGACACTGAAGCTTTCTTT. Its protein is CASSLGRDTEAFF.

This chain connects TRBV6-4 to TRBJ2-7; 7 bases align to TRBD2. J lost 0 bases, V lost 8 bases, and 7 bases had no gene match. The germline V gene has CDR1 MRHNA and CDR2 SNTAGT. This CDR3 is 14 amino acids long. Here the CDR3 DNA reads TGTGCCAGCGGAGGCGGGGGTTACTCCTACGAGCAGTACTTC. Translated: CASGGGGYSYEQYF.

The rearrangement uses TRBV18 and TRBJ2-3; 7 bases match TRBD2. There are 15 residues in the CDR3. The V segment lost 2 bases and the J segment 2 bases; nucleotides outside the gene matches: 4. Germline V CDR1 and CDR2: KGHSH, LQKENI. CDR3 bases: TGTGCCAGCTCACCAGCGGGGGACGTCACAGATACGCAGTATTTT. Translating gives CASSPAGDVTDTQYF. Supplemented by reference TRBV18 and TRBJ2-3, the full variable domain reads NAGVMQNPRHLVRRRGQEARLRCSPMKGHSHVYWYRQLPEEGLKFMVYLQKENIIDESGMPKERFSAEFPKEGPSILRIQQVVRGDSAAYFCASSPAGDVTDTQYFGPGTRLTVL.

The rearrangement links TRBV25-1 to TRBJ2-5; D ambiguous. In germline, CDR1 is MGHDK, CDR2 SYGVNS. V was clipped by 3 bases and J by 2 bases, with 1 base between them. This CDR3 has 11 residues. The CDR3 protein is CASSEQETQYF. CDR3 nucleotide sequence: TGTGCCAGCAGTGAGCAAGAGACCCAGTACTTC.

The DNA for the CDR3 is TGTGCTAGTGGTTTGGTACTGGGACAGGGGAATCAGCCCCAGCATTTT. Translating it yields CASGLVLGQGNQPQHF. The gene calls are TRBV12-5 and TRBJ1-5; 10 positions match TRBD1. Germline CDR1 is LGHNT and CDR2 is FRNRAP. Trimming cost V 0 bases and J 4 bases; bases outside gene matches: 3. CDR3 length equals 16 residues.

This clone showed up just once. The chain couples TRBV5-1 to TRBJ1-5; the D gene is possibly TRBD1 (5 bases). Germline-derived CDR1 and CDR2 are SGHRS and YFSETQ. The CDR3 has 15 residues. V lost 2 bases and J lost 5, with 14 bases in between. In DNA, the CDR3 is TGCGCCAGCAGCTTATATTACGGGGGTGATCAGCCCCAGCATTTT. Protein sequence: CASSLYYGGDQPQHF.

The chain joins TRBV4-2 to TRBJ1-1, with D uncertain. V dropped 1 base and J dropped 0 bases, with 12 bases sitting between them. The CDR3 totals 16 residues. Germline V gives CDR1 LGHNA, CDR2 YNFKEQ. CDR3: CASSQGRTPVNTEAFF. In DNA, the CDR3 is TGTGCCAGCAGCCAAGGAAGAACCCCTGTGAACACTGAAGCTTTCTTT.